The entry below gives a single T cell receptor (beta chain) sequence along with its context. Its target is unknown. Germline V gives CDR1 MGHRA, CDR2 YSYEKL. V was clipped by 1 base and J by 6 bases; unmatched bases: 9. The CDR3 runs 16 residues. The data originate from a study of T cell responses to AZD1222 COVID-19 vaccine. Study results and caveats: The breadth and depth of Spike-specific TCRs increased once two AZD1222 doses had been given.

Sequencing used immunoSEQ multiplex PCR; TCRdb keeps in-frame clones, though not all of them. The repertoire has about 98,000 clones, roughly 88% of them found once; the top ten carry roughly 5.2%. This chain links TRBV4-1 with TRBJ2-1; 7 nucleotides agree with TRBD1. The sample consisted of peripheral blood, taken on day 0 of AZD1222 vaccination. The sequence was obtained from an adult in good health. This CDR3 is CASSQGTGVGANEQFF. The CDR3 region has the DNA TGCGCCAGCAGCCAAGGAACAGGGGTGGGTGCCAATGAGCAGTTCTTC.